These 9 T cell receptor beta chains were all obtained from the same sample, sequenced in a study of T cells in women clearing cervical HPV infection (dated by TCRdb to between 2017 and 2018). Library preparation was by the immunoSEQ multiplex PCR assay. This immuneACCESS table, as held by TCRdb, lists in-frame sequences with V and J called but not all clones. Of the missing ones, under half trace to an unresolved V gene in checked studies; the others have no known cause. The table for this sample records tens of thousands of clones. The leading ten clones occupy around 4% of the sample. Sequencing was carried out using blood buffy coat. The origin of the receptors is a woman between 18 and 69 years old with a cervical HPV16 infection that either progressed to CIN3+ or cleared (not recorded which).

A remark on this clone: The CDR3 goes on 3 residues after the read ends, and that part is filled in from the germline J gene. The chain employs TRBV18 and TRBJ1-1; D call uncertain. Per the germline V gene, CDR1 is KGHSH and CDR2 is LQKENI. The length of the CDR3 is 13 residues. Trimming removed 1 base from V and 0 bases from J, with 3 bases in between. Incomplete CDR3 DNA: TGTGCCAGCTCACCACAGGTGAACACTGAA. This codes for CASSPQVNTE. The entire CDR3 protein is CASSPQVNTEAFF.

Concerning this clone itself: Relative to the germline gene, one junction end is altered; a read error may explain this. The CDR3 loop is CASSLGQGVYDYTF. CDR3 DNA, as far as it was read: TGTGCCAGCAGCTTAGGACAGGGGGTCTATGAC. The chain has TRBV7-7 and TRBJ1-2; 9 positions agree with TRBD1. The read halts 3 residues ahead of the CDR3 end, with the missing end drawn from the germline J gene. Per the germline V gene, CDR1 is SSHAT and CDR2 is FNYEAQ (reference sequence). The CDR3 is made up of 14 amino acids.

Worth noting for this clone: The junction does not match germline at one end; this may be a read error. The read terminates 3 residues before the CDR3 end, so the remaining end is supplied by the germline J gene. The chain carries TRBV4-2 and TRBJ2-7, with D possibly TRBD2 on 7 matching bases. The CDR3 consists of 16 residues. CDR1 is LGHNA and CDR2 is YNFKEQ in the germline V gene. This chain's CDR3 is CASSQDLRGPNYEQYF. The covered CDR3 bases are TGCGCCAGCAGCCAAGATCTGCGGGGGCCCAACTACGAG.

The sequenced CDR3 bases are TGTGCCAGTAGTTACAGGGGTTGGGAAAAG. This codes for CASSYRGWEK. The complete CDR3 sequence is CASSYRGWEKLFF. This chain links TRBV19 with TRBJ2-2, with 7 bases aligning to TRBD1. The sequenced fragment ends 3 residues before the CDR3 boundary, so the rest is inferred from the germline J gene. CDR1 is LNHDA, CDR2 SQIVND, per germline (reference sequence). This CDR3 is 13 amino acids long.

In the case of this clone: The sequenced fragment ends 3 residues before the CDR3 boundary, so the rest is inferred from the germline J gene. The chain combines TRBV27 with TRBJ2-1, with TRBD2 matching over 8 bases. The germline V gene encodes CDR1 MNHEY and CDR2 SMNVEV (reference sequence). V lost 4 bases, J lost 6 bases, and 8 bases stayed unmatched. The CDR3 consists of 15 residues. CDR3 protein: CASSSSVGGGNEQFF. The sequenced part of the CDR3 DNA is TGTGCCAGCAGTTCCTCTGTCGGGGGGGGCAATGAG.

Worth noting for this clone: The read gets to within 3 residues of the CDR3 end, and the germline J gene fills in the rest. The chain carries TRBV6-2 or TRBV6-3 and TRBJ2-7, with D tentatively TRBD1 (5 bases). The CDR3 has 15 residues. V lost 5 bases, J lost 4 bases, and 18 bases lay in between. Germline-derived CDR1 and CDR2 are MNHEY and SVGEGT. CDR3 DNA (partial): TGTGCCAGCAGTCCGACGACTGGCAGGGCGTACGAG. It is translated as CASSPTTGRAYE. The whole CDR3 sequence is CASSPTTGRAYEQYF.

A note on this clone: From the germline J gene comes the end of the CDR3, since the read stops 3 residues before it. This chain links TRBV12-3 or TRBV12-4 with TRBJ2-3; 12 bases fit TRBD2. After removal of 7 bases from V and 4 bases from J, the junction contained 9 bases not matched to a gene. This CDR3 contains 16 residues. Partial CDR3 DNA: TGTGCCAGCACCGACCGACTAGCGGGAGCCTCAGATACG. This codes for CASTDRLAGASDT. In full, the CDR3 reads CASTDRLAGASDTQYF.

The chain's CDR3 is CASSLGGDSYNEQFF. CDR3 bases read: TGTGCCAGCAGCTTAGGCGGGGACTCCTACAATGAG. The V call is TRBV13, the J call TRBJ2-1; a possible D gene is TRBD2 (5 bases). The missing CDR3 end, 3 residues past where the read stops, is filled in from the germline J gene. Germline V gene sequence: CDR1 PRHDT, CDR2 FYEKMQ (reference sequence). Trimming took 0 bases from V and 0 from J, leaving 6 bases between them. CDR3 size: 15 residues. Together with reference TRBV13 and TRBJ2-1, the CDR3 gives the full variable domain: AAGVIQSPRHLIKEKRETATLKCYPIPRHDTVYWYQQGPGQDPQFLISFYEKMQSDKGSIPDRFSAQQFSDYHSELNMSSLELGDSALYFCASSLGGDSYNEQFFGPGTRLTVL.

Note on this clone: From the germline J gene comes the end of the CDR3, since the read stops 3 residues before it. This chain joins TRBV5-1 and TRBJ2-7; D possibly corresponds to TRBD2 (5 bases). V was clipped by 0 bases and J by 4 bases, with 8 bases between them. The CDR3 runs to 13 residues. Germline CDR1 and CDR2: SGHRS and YFSETQ. Incomplete CDR3 DNA: TGCGCCAGCAGCTTGGCCAGCGGATACGAG. Encoded protein: CASSLASGYE. The whole CDR3 region reads CASSLASGYEQYF.